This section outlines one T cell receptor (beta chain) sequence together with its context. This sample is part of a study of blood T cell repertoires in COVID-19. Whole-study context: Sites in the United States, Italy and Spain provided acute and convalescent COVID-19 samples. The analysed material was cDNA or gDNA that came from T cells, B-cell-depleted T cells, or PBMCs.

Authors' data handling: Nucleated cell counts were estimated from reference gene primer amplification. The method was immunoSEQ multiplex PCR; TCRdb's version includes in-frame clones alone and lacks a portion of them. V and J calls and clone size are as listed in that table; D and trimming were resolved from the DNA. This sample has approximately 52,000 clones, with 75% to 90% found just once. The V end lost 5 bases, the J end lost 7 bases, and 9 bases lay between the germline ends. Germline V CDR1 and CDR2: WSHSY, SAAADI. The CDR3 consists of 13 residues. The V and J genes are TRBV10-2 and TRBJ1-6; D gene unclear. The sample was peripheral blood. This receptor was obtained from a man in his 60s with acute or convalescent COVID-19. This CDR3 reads CASSQSINSPLHF. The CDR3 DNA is TGCGCCAGCAGTCAAAGCATCAATTCACCCCTCCACTTT.